This record concerns one T cell receptor beta chain sequence. Its antigen is unidentified. Profiled with immunoSEQ multiplex PCR; TCRdb holds only in-frame clones, not every one. This sample has 65,000 to 90,000 clones, with roughly nine tenths found just once. The data were obtained in a study of T cell clones after liver transplantation. Whole-study context: TCRbeta sequencing after a pre-transplant mixed lymphocyte reaction identified graft-donor-reactive clones, later tracked in post-transplant blood. Blood was drawn pre-transplant, before withdrawal, and after full or failed withdrawal. Study conclusions and caveats: Migration into the graft, not deletion, may explain lost graft donor-reactive T cells.

Germline V CDR1 and CDR2: MNHEY, SVGAGI. V was clipped by 11 bases and J by 3 bases, with 14 bases between them. This CDR3 contains 12 residues. The sequence derives from a human donor who received a liver transplant. This sequence joins TRBV6-5 and TRBJ2-7, with D maybe TRBD2 (7 bases). Source: CD4+ T cells from blood, taken before liver transplant. DNA of the CDR3: TGTGCCGCGGGGGCCCGGAGCTACGAGCAGTACTTC. The encoded protein is CAAGARSYEQYF.